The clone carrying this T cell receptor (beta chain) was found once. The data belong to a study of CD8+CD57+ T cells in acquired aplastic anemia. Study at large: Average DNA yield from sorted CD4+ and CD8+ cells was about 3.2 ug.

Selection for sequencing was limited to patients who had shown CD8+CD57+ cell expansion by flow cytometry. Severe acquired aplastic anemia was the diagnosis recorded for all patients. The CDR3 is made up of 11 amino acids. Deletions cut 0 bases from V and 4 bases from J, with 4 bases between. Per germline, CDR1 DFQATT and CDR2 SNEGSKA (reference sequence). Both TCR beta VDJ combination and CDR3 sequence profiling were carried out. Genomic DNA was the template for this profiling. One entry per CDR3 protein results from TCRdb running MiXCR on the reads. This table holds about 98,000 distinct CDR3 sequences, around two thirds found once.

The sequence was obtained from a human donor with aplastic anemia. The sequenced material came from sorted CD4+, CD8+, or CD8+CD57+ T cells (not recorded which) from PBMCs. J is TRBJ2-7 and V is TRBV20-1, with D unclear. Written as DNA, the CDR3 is TGCAGTGCTAGAGAGGCTTACGAGCAGTACTTC. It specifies CSAREAYEQYF.